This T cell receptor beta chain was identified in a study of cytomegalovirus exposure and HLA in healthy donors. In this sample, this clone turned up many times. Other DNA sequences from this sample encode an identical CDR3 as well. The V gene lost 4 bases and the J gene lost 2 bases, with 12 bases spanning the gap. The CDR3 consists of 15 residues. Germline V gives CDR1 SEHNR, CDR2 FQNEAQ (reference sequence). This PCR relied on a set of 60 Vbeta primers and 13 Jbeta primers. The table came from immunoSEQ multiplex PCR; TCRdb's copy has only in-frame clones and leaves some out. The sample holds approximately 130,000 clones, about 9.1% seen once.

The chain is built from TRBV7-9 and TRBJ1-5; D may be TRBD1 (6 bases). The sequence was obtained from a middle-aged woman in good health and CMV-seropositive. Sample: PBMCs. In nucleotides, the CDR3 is TGTGCCAGCAGCTCACAGGGAAGTGGCAATCAGCCCCAGCATTTT. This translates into CASSSQGSGNQPQHF.